This is a list of T cell receptor beta chains from one sample in a study of regulatory T cells in long-lasting Graves disease. TCRdb reanalysed the multiplex PCR reads using MiXCR and keeps one entry per CDR3 protein. The table shows a few hundred thousand distinct CDR3 sequences, with 12% occurring only once. The sample was also reused in another study, on T cells in Graves' hyperthyroidism and ophthalmopathy.

This sample comprised peripheral blood mononuclear cells (PBMCs), obtained at new diagnosis, from a patient treated with antithyroid drugs. Source of these receptors: a woman aged 18 to 35 with Graves disease. Each CDR3 is given with its conserved first and last residue. A D gene is named only where the DNA matches it firmly. Size is stated for part of the rows, as once, few or many counts, or as a class when the clone is expanded.

v_gene	j_gene	d_gene	abundance	CDR3aa	CDR3nt
TRBV7-2	TRBJ1-6	-	few	CASSFSLGISRFYNSPLHF	TGTGCCAGCAGCTTTTCATTGGGAATATCTAGGTTTTATAATTCACCCCTCCACTTT
TRBV28	TRBJ2-2	-	-	CASSSKAGRRYTGELFF	TGTGCCAGCAGCTCAAAAGCCGGCAGGCGATACACCGGGGAGCTGTTTTTT
TRBV11-3	TRBJ2-3	-	-	CASSSLRGTTDTQYF	TGTGCCAGCAGCTCCCTGAGGGGGACCACAGATACGCAGTATTTT
TRBV2	TRBJ1-5	-	many	CAAGETGTHNSNQPQHF	TGTGCCGCAGGGGAGACCGGGACACATAATAGCAATCAGCCCCAGCATTTT
TRBV25-1	TRBJ2-5	TRBD2	-	CASSSGLAGGPDETQYF	TGTGCCAGCAGCTCCGGACTAGCGGGAGGGCCCGATGAGACCCAGTACTTC
TRBV6-1	TRBJ2-1	TRBD2	-	CASIPRAVGGLHEQFF	TGTGCCAGCATTCCGAGGGCCGTGGGAGGGCTTCATGAGCAGTTCTTC
TRBV4-1	TRBJ2-1	-	few	CASSQDWYRAARSSYNEQFF	TGCGCCAGCAGCCAAGATTGGTATAGGGCGGCGAGGAGCTCCTACAATGAGCAGTTCTTC
TRBV20-1	TRBJ2-3	-	many	CSATPPEGTDTQYF	TGCAGTGCTACTCCGCCGGAAGGCACAGATACGCAGTATTTT
TRBV12-3/TRBV12-4	TRBJ2-2	-	many	CASSRGFARTRLYTGELFF	TGTGCCAGCAGCCGAGGGTTTGCCCGGACACGGCTCTACACCGGGGAGCTGTTTTTT
TRBV24-1	TRBJ2-2	TRBD1	-	CATSDHGQGVAGELFF	TGTGCCACCAGTGACCACGGACAGGGGGTCGCCGGGGAGCTGTTTTTT
TRBV7-8	TRBJ2-3	-	-	CASSLIQFISTDTQYF	TGTGCCAGCAGCTTAATTCAGTTTATTAGCACAGATACGCAGTATTTT
TRBV9	TRBJ2-2	-	many	CASSDPLGTGELFF	TGTGCCAGCTCGGACCCCCTGGGCACCGGGGAGCTGTTTTTT
TRBV6-5	TRBJ1-3	-	many	CASSYSSDMGNTIYF	TGTGCCAGCAGTTACTCGTCGGACATGGGAAACACCATATATTTT
TRBV5-1	TRBJ1-1	TRBD1	many	CASSRDREGAFF	TGCGCCAGCAGCCGCGACAGGGAAGGAGCTTTCTTT
TRBV12-3/TRBV12-4	TRBJ1-1	-	many	CASSLAEAFF	TGTGCCAGCAGCTTAGCCGAAGCTTTCTTT
TRBV14	TRBJ2-6	-	-	CASSHKGYRGANVLTF	TGTGCCAGCAGCCATAAAGGGTATCGCGGGGCCAACGTCCTGACTTTC
TRBV6-5	TRBJ1-2	TRBD1	many	CASSYRDRSLLNYGYTF	TGTGCCAGCAGTTATCGGGACAGGAGTCTTCTTAACTATGGCTACACCTTC
TRBV27	TRBJ2-1	TRBD2	few	CATRGGRAPNEQFF	TGTGCCACTCGGGGCGGGAGGGCCCCCAATGAGCAGTTCTTC
TRBV6-2/TRBV6-3	TRBJ2-7	-	few	CASIGLLRYEQYF	TGTGCCAGCATCGGACTCCTACGCTACGAGCAGTACTTC
TRBV19	TRBJ2-5	-	many	CASSIAPFQETQYF	TGTGCCAGTAGTATAGCCCCTTTCCAAGAGACCCAGTACTTC
TRBV27	TRBJ2-4	TRBD1	many	CASSKTGGAMNIQYF	TGTGCCAGCAGTAAAACAGGGGGCGCAATGAACATTCAGTACTTC
TRBV15	TRBJ1-1	-	-	CATSSPRDGDTEAFF	TGTGCCACCAGCAGTCCTAGGGACGGGGACACTGAAGCTTTCTTT
TRBV2	TRBJ2-4	-	many	CASSADKLAKNIQYF	TGTGCCAGCAGTGCCGACAAATTAGCCAAAAACATTCAGTACTTC
TRBV3-1	TRBJ2-1	TRBD2	many	CASSPLGTSGSYEQFF	TGTGCCAGCAGCCCCTTAGGGACTAGCGGGAGTTATGAGCAGTTCTTC
TRBV4-1	TRBJ2-3	TRBD2	-	CASSQLSPSGGWTDTQYF	TGCGCCAGCAGCCAGTTATCTCCTAGCGGGGGATGGACAGATACGCAGTATTTT
TRBV5-1	TRBJ2-1	TRBD2	-	CASQRGGLQSYNEQFF	TGCGCCAGCCAGCGGGGGGGCCTCCAATCCTACAATGAGCAGTTCTTC
TRBV5-1	TRBJ2-1	TRBD2	many	CASSLGLAVYNEQFF	TGCGCCAGCAGCTTAGGCCTAGCGGTCTACAATGAGCAGTTCTTC
TRBV10-3	TRBJ1-4	-	few	CAISDRQSEKLFF	TGTGCCATCAGTGATAGACAGTCGGAAAAACTGTTTTTT
TRBV11-2	TRBJ1-2	-	-	CASSQDHLRGGFWYTF	TGTGCCAGCAGCCAAGATCACTTGAGAGGTGGTTTCTGGTACACCTTC
TRBV12-3/TRBV12-4	TRBJ2-3	-	-	CASSFWGLGTDTQYF	TGTGCCAGCAGTTTCTGGGGCCTGGGCACAGATACGCAGTATTTT
TRBV27	TRBJ1-2	-	many	CASSLLPSTDNYGYTF	TGTGCCAGCAGCCTACTCCCAAGTACAGATAACTATGGCTACACCTTC
TRBV3-2	TRBJ2-2	-	many	CASSRWGTWELFF	TGTGCCAGCAGCCGCTGGGGGACCTGGGAGCTGTTTTTT
TRBV12-3/TRBV12-4	TRBJ2-1	-	many	CASRLAMYNEQFF	TGTGCCAGCAGACTAGCTATGTACAATGAGCAGTTCTTC
TRBV11-3	TRBJ1-1	-	many	CASSFSLNTEAFF	TGTGCCAGCAGCTTTTCCCTAAACACTGAAGCTTTCTTT
TRBV9	TRBJ1-5	-	many	CASSVAGFDQPQHF	TGTGCCAGCAGCGTTGCAGGGTTTGATCAGCCCCAGCATTTT
TRBV6-2/TRBV6-3	TRBJ2-3	-	many	CASSYPSGPSTDTQYF	TGTGCCAGCAGTTACCCGAGCGGCCCGAGCACAGATACGCAGTATTTT
TRBV12-3/TRBV12-4	TRBJ2-5	-	many	CASSLRGVPQETQYF	TGTGCCAGCAGTTTAAGGGGGGTCCCCCAAGAGACCCAGTACTTC
TRBV6-2/TRBV6-3	TRBJ2-4	-	many	CASSYHRPSNKNIQYF	TGTGCCAGCAGTTACCACAGGCCATCGAATAAAAACATTCAGTACTTC
TRBV12-3/TRBV12-4	TRBJ2-3	-	many	CASSLWADTQYF	TGTGCCAGCAGTTTGTGGGCAGATACGCAGTATTTT
TRBV5-5	TRBJ2-2	-	few	CASSFQVNTGELFF	TGTGCCAGCAGCTTTCAAGTGAACACCGGGGAGCTGTTTTTT
TRBV30	TRBJ1-6	TRBD1	many	CAWGSGQGLGSPLHF	TGTGCCTGGGGCTCCGGACAGGGTTTGGGTTCACCCCTCCACTTT
TRBV5-6	TRBJ1-1	-	many	CASSQTANTEAFF	TGTGCCAGCAGCCAGACGGCGAACACTGAAGCTTTCTTT
TRBV9	TRBJ1-1	-	-	CASSVREDTKAFF	TGTGCCAGCAGCGTACGGGAGGACACTAAAGCTTTCTTT
TRBV28	TRBJ1-4	-	many	CASSFRLEKLFF	TGTGCCAGCAGTTTCCGGCTTGAAAAACTGTTTTTT
TRBV9	TRBJ2-5	TRBD2	few	CASGGRQETQYF	TGTGCTTCGGGGGGGCGCCAAGAGACCCAGTACTTC
TRBV3-1	TRBJ2-2	-	-	CASSFGTSNTGELFF	TGTGCCAGCAGCTTCGGGACATCGAACACCGGGGAGCTGTTTTTT
TRBV4-1	TRBJ2-1	-	few	CASSPLELDEQFF	TGCGCCAGCAGCCCCCTTGAGTTAGATGAGCAGTTCTTC
TRBV10-3	TRBJ2-1	-	many	CAISGTTGEGRHEQFF	TGTGCCATCTCAGGGACTACAGGGGAAGGGCGTCATGAGCAGTTCTTC
TRBV6-2/TRBV6-3	TRBJ2-1	-	-	CASSPDAFRGPTYEQFF	TGTGCCAGCAGTCCAGATGCCTTCCGGGGGCCGACCTACGAGCAGTTCTTC
TRBV7-9	TRBJ2-1	-	once	CASSFSGRSYNERFF	TGTGCCAGCAGCTTCAGCGGCCGCTCCTACAATGAGCGGTTCTTC
TRBV27	TRBJ2-1	TRBD2	many	CASSLSIAGPYNEQFF	TGTGCCAGCAGTCTTTCAATAGCGGGACCCTACAATGAGCAGTTCTTC
TRBV5-1	TRBJ1-4	-	-	CASSQRPDPTTNEKLFF	TGCGCCAGCAGCCAACGTCCTGACCCTACAACTAATGAAAAACTGTTTTTT